This T cell receptor (beta chain) was observed in a study of T cells after yellow fever vaccination. Study-level background: Low-cell-number fractions were prepared with SMART-Seq v4 Ultra Low Input. Findings of the study overall: Clones from primary vaccination mostly reappeared after the booster (approximately 95% CD4, around 90% CD8). The study found a weaker secondary response that peaked faster, day 5 versus 15.

This clonotype was recorded many times. Its cognate antigen is unknown. UMIs and a universal primer site were added when TCR cDNA was made by 5'RACE template switching. TCRdb re-derived calls from the 5' RACE reads in MiXCR, one entry per CDR3 protein. The table includes about 310,000 distinct CDR3 sequences, 3.6% detected once. CDR3 size: 14 residues. V lost 4 bases, J lost 0 bases, and 13 bases lay in between. CDR1 and CDR2 (germline): DFQATT, SNEGSKA (reference sequence). The V call is TRBV20-1, the J call TRBJ2-7; D is undetermined. Here the sequenced sample was PBMCs, taken on the day of the yellow fever booster vaccination. This TCR was sampled from a man aged 18 to 30 who received the YFV17D yellow fever vaccine. The CDR3 sequence is CSANPRRSSYEQYF. CDR3 DNA sequence: TGCAGTGCTAACCCCAGGCGGAGCTCCTACGAGCAGTACTTC.